Listed below are T cell receptor beta chains from one sample, sequenced in a study of blood T cell repertoires in COVID-19. This table comes from immunoSEQ multiplex PCR, and its TCRdb copy is limited to in-frame clones, with some not included. The sample lists 310,000 or so clones, roughly 90% occurring once. The sequenced material came from peripheral blood. The source of these receptors is a man aged 18 to 29 who had recovered from COVID-19. Both conserved end residues are trimmed from each CDR3.

J gene,V gene,CDR3 protein
TRBJ1-1,TRBV2,ASSGDRDTEAF
TRBJ2-6,TRBV6-5,ASSRQGPGANVLT
TRBJ2-2,TRBV9,ASSTSSKSGRALDTGELF
TRBJ2-7,TRBV9,ASSVAGGPYEQY
TRBJ1-5,TRBV23-1,GPYQDSNQPQH
TRBJ2-7,TRBV19,ASSMGAGPYEQY
TRBJ2-1,TRBV27,ASRGSGSYNEQF
TRBJ1-1,TRBV16,ASSQLGEGDTEAF
TRBJ2-5,TRBV19,ASSSRRDRGRETQY
TRBJ1-6,TRBV27,ASSLLLGQGLGISPLH
TRBJ2-2,TRBV29-1,SVGTETGELF
TRBJ1-2,TRBV7-2,ASSTHSTNYGYT
TRBJ2-3,TRBV29-1,SVDGQGAGDTQY
TRBJ1-1,TRBV6-6,ASKEIQGAPDTEAF
TRBJ2-7,TRBV21-1,ARIQGAAYEQY
TRBJ2-1,TRBV10-1,ASSGQLAGAGNEQF
TRBJ2-5,TRBV6-5,ASSRGTGTETQY
TRBJ2-1,TRBV2,ASTGTSGNEQF
TRBJ1-2,TRBV4-3,ASSSQGAGYGYT
TRBJ1-2,TRBV12-3/TRBV12-4,ASSTDSGYGYT
TRBJ2-1,TRBV20-1,SASGLAVWDEQF
TRBJ2-7,TRBV11-2,ASSTGWTGYSYEQY
TRBJ1-1,TRBV7-8,ASSLDGTGGTEAF
TRBJ2-7,TRBV27,ASSPGGQTLYEQY
TRBJ1-3,TRBV21-1,ARRVQGFGNTIY
TRBJ1-5,TRBV21-1,ASKGRSQPQH
TRBJ2-2,TRBV5-1,ASSPPGVAGNTGELF
TRBJ2-2,TRBV7-3,ASSPQPLNTGELF
TRBJ2-1,TRBV27,ASNDGGYDNEQF
TRBJ2-1,TRBV5-6,ASSLYLGGEQF
TRBJ2-1,TRBV5-1,ASSLATRLAGGEQF
TRBJ2-2,TRBV5-1,ASTPRGASGLADANTGELF
TRBJ2-7,TRBV27,ASRRDSYEQY
TRBJ2-1,TRBV29-1,SVTSGGTYNEQF
TRBJ1-4,TRBV11-2,ASSRSGQGWEKLF
TRBJ2-1,TRBV7-2,ASSYPAGRSYNEQF
TRBJ2-1,TRBV9,ASSLGQGKQF
TRBJ2-7,TRBV10-1,ASSDSGTYEQY
TRBJ2-3,TRBV18,ASSRLPSTDTQY
TRBJ2-3,TRBV27,ASSLNRGTDTQY
TRBJ2-1,TRBV6-1,ASSEELAGYNEQF
TRBJ2-7,TRBV18,ASSSPGTGFYEQY
TRBJ1-2,TRBV5-4,ASSLETASYGYT
TRBJ2-7,TRBV6-5,ASIPGIRHRYEQY
TRBJ1-4,TRBV19,ASESGTTTNEKLF
TRBJ2-1,TRBV19,ASSLGLAVDNEQF
TRBJ2-1,TRBV5-1,ASSLGTSGTSRSSYNEQF
TRBJ1-1,TRBV27,ASSFGQGAYEAF
TRBJ1-3,TRBV7-6,ASSTVSGNTIY
TRBJ1-1,TRBV13,ASSVQGKGTEAF
TRBJ1-5,TRBV27,ASSPADSLSSLSNQPQH
TRBJ2-2,TRBV10-3,AISESLSNTGELF
TRBJ1-1,TRBV6-5,ASSYGADTEAF